This T cell receptor beta chain is from a study of cytomegalovirus exposure and HLA in healthy donors. The junction had 5 bases not matched to a gene; V was cut back by 1 base and J by 2 bases. Germline V CDR1 and CDR2: LGHNA, YSLEER. The CDR3 contains 15 residues. Notes on this clone: Its antigen is unknown.

It was with 60 Vbeta and 13 Jbeta primers that the PCR ran. TCRdb's copy holds only in-frame clones and misses some; the assay was immunoSEQ multiplex PCR. The sample has around 160,000 clones; 65% to 80% are singletons. Regarding the study as a whole: The study flagged about 160 TCR beta chains as cytomegalovirus-associated. Common viral pathogens were later found to be apparently linked to several of the most significant clusters. The analysis excluded some indistinguishable V segments, including TRBV6-2 and TRBV6-3.

The chain recombines TRBV4-3 with TRBJ2-7; 7 bases are shared with TRBD2. The sequence came from a man between 35 and 55 years old in good health and CMV-seropositive. The specimen sequenced was PBMCs. CDR3: CASSQGGSGTYEQYF. In nucleotides, the CDR3 is TGCGCCAGCAGCCAAGGGGGGAGCGGGACCTACGAGCAGTACTTC.